One T cell receptor (beta chain) is described in this entry. Sequenced by immunoSEQ multiplex PCR; TCRdb stores in-frame clones only, minus some. The table has approximately 48,000 clones, under 95% seen once. The sample comes from a study of T cell changes during pregnancy in multiple sclerosis. This CDR3 is built from 16 residues. V lost 4 bases to trimming and J lost 0 bases, with 14 bases between them. The chain is built from TRBV5-3 and TRBJ2-4; possible D gene TRBD2, 5 bases. TRBV5-3 is labeled an ORF, and its function is uncertain. The material sequenced was CD4+ T cells from peripheral blood mononuclear cells, taken in the second trimester of pregnancy. The clonotype originates from a female donor with multiple sclerosis, enrolled in a pregnancy study. The DNA for the CDR3 is TGTGCCAGAAGCCCGGAGGTATGCACAGCCAAAAACATTCAGTACTTC. It translates to CARSPEVCTAKNIQYF.